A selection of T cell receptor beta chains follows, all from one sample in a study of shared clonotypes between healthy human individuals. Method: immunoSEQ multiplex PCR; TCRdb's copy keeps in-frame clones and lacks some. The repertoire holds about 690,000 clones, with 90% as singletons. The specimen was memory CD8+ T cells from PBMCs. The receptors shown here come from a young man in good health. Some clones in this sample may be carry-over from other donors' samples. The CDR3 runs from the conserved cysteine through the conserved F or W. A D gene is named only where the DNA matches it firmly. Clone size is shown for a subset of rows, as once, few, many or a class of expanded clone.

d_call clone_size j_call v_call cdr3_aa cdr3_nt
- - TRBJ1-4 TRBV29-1 CSVARGSRDMGLPGEKLFF TGCAGCGTTGCAAGGGGAAGTCGGGACATGGGGTTACCTGGGGAAAAACTGTTTTTT
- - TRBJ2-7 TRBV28 CASSSRWDNRHYEQYF TGTGCCAGCAGTTCCCGCTGGGACAACCGCCACTACGAGCAGTACTTC
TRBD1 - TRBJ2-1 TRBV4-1 CASSHRHTGAVDNEQFF TGCGCCAGCAGCCACCGTCACACAGGGGCCGTCGACAATGAGCAGTTCTTC
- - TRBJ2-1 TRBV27 CASRPERQPYNEQFF TGTGCCAGCAGACCCGAAAGGCAACCCTACAATGAGCAGTTCTTC
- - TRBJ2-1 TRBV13 CASSLRGHSYNEQFF TGTGCCAGCAGCCTACGGGGGCACTCCTACAATGAGCAGTTCTTC
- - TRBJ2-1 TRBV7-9 CASSQDRGQYNEQFF TGCGCCAGCAGCCAAGATCGGGGACAATACAATGAGCAGTTCTTC
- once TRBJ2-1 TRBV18 CASSPMGNNEQFF TGTGCCAGCTCACCGATGGGAAACAATGAGCAGTTCTTC
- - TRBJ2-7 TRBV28 CASSDPAEITYEQYF TGTGCCAGCAGTGATCCCGCCGAAATTACCTACGAGCAGTACTTC
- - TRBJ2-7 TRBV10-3 CAISDGRSDEQYF TGTGCCATCAGTGACGGGCGCTCGGACGAGCAGTACTTC
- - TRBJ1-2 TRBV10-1 CASPNRANYGYTF TGCGCCAGCCCGAACAGAGCTAACTATGGCTACACCTTC
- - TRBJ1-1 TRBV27 CASSLSSTGFAEAFF TGTGCCAGCAGTTTAAGTTCCACAGGGTTCGCTGAAGCTTTCTTT
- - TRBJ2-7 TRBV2 CASNNEQYF TGTGCCAGCAATAACGAGCAGTACTTC
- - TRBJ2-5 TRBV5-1 CASSPSGGRETQYF TGCGCCAGCAGCCCCTCGGGGGGCCGGGAGACCCAGTACTTC
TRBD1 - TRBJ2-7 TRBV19 CASSITHRGPYEQYF TGTGCCAGTAGTATAACCCACAGGGGCCCCTACGAGCAGTACTTC
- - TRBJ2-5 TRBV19 CASSAREVRGTQETQYF TGTGCCAGTAGTGCACGAGAAGTCCGGGGTACCCAAGAGACCCAGTACTTC
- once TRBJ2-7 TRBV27 CASSLGQLYEQYF TGTGCCAGCAGTTTAGGGCAGCTCTACGAGCAGTACTTC
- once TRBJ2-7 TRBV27 CASSGADAYEQYF TGTGCCAGCAGTGGGGCGGATGCCTACGAGCAGTACTTC
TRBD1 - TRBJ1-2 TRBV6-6 CASSKGGTGGANGYTF TGTGCCAGCAGTAAAGGCGGGACAGGGGGCGCTAATGGCTACACCTTC
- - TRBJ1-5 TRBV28 CASERPRSNQPQHF TGTGCCAGCGAGAGACCGAGGAGCAATCAGCCCCAGCATTTT
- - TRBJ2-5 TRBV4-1 CASSQGGELYQETQYF TGCGCCAGCAGCCAAGGGGGTGAATTGTACCAAGAGACCCAGTACTTC
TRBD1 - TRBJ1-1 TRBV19 CASSHARRTGDTEAFF TGTGCCAGTAGCCACGCTAGACGGACAGGGGACACTGAAGCTTTCTTT
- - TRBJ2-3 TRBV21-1 CASSKTLAGDYSTDTQYF TGTGCCAGCAGCAAAACACTAGCGGGAGATTATAGCACAGATACGCAGTATTTT
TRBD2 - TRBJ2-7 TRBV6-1 CASSEILSGIYEQYF TGTGCCAGCAGTGAAATCCTTAGCGGGATCTACGAGCAGTACTTC
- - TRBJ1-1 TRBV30 CAWSVGHTEAFF TGTGCCTGGAGTGTAGGTCACACTGAAGCTTTCTTT